The TCR beta chain under discussion was sequenced for a study of neurological immune-mediated disorders. Regarding time point: longitudinal time-point 1 (baseline). One entry per CDR3 protein, called by TCRdb with MiXCR from the 5' RACE reads. The table has around 71,000 distinct CDR3 sequences, roughly 13% seen once; the top ten hold about 4.5%. In this sample, this clonotype turned up many times. This TCR was recovered from a female donor with HTLV-1-associated myelopathy (HAM/TSP). The sequencing input was PBMCs.

CDR3 loop: CASSQDLLIAKNIQYF. Here the CDR3 DNA reads TGTGCCAGCAGCCAAGATCTCCTTATAGCCAAAAACATTCAGTACTTC. This sequence joins TRBV4-2 and TRBJ2-4; no reliable D call. In germline, CDR1 is LGHNA, CDR2 YNFKEQ. Trimming took 0 bases from V and 0 from J, leaving 9 bases between them. This CDR3 spans 16 amino acids.